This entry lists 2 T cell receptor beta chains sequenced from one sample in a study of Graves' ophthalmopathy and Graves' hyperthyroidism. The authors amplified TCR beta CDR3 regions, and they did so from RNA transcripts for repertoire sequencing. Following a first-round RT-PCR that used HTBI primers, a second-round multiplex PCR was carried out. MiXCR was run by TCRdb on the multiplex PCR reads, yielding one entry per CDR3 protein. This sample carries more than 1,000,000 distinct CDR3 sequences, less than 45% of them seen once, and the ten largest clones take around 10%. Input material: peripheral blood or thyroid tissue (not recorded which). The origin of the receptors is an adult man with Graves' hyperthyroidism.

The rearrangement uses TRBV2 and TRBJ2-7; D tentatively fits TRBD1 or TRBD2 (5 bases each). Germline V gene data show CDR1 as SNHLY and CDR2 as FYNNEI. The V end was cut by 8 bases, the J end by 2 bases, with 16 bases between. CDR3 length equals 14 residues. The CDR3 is CASATGTGTYEQYF. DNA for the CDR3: TGTGCCAGCGCGACCGGGACGGGCACCTACGAGCAGTACTTC. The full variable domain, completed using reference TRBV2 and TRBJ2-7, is EPEVTQTPSHQVTQMGQEVILRCVPISNHLYFYWYRQILGQKVEFLVSFYNNEISEKSEIFDDQFSVERPDGSNFTLKIRSTKLEDSAMYFCASATGTGTYEQYFGPGTRLTVT.

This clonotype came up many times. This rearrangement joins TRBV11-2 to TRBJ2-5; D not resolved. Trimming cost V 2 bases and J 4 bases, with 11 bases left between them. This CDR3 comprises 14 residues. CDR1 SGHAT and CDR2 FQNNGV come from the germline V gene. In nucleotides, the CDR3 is TGTGCCAGCAGCTTAACGCCTCAGCGAGAGACCCAGTACTTC. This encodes CASSLTPQRETQYF.